This T cell receptor beta chain was captured by sequencing in a study of cytomegalovirus exposure and HLA in healthy donors. Regarding the study as a whole: V- and J-gene trimming in TCR beta was tied to a missense DCLRE1C variant by an analysis performed later. The authors later found TCR association rates varying by HLA locus, with DRB1 most and HLA-C fewest. Most CMV-associated TCR beta chains were later found to appear HLA-restricted.

The germline V gene encodes CDR1 SGHTA and CDR2 FQGNSA. This CDR3 is 15 amino acids long. The V end lost 3 bases, the J end lost 2 bases, and 10 bases lay between the germline ends. Researchers ran the PCR with 60 Vbeta and 13 Jbeta primers. TCRdb keeps only in-frame clones here, not all; method: immunoSEQ multiplex PCR. Of about 160,000 clones listed, 82% are singletons. Regarding this clone: As yet, its antigen is unknown.

This receptor was taken from a male donor in good health and CMV-seronegative. The chain links TRBV7-2 to TRBJ2-2, with D hard to call. The specimen was PBMCs. CDR3 DNA sequence: TGTGCCAGCAGCTTTTTCGCAGTTAACACCGGGGAGCTGTTTTTT. The encoded protein is CASSFFAVNTGELFF.